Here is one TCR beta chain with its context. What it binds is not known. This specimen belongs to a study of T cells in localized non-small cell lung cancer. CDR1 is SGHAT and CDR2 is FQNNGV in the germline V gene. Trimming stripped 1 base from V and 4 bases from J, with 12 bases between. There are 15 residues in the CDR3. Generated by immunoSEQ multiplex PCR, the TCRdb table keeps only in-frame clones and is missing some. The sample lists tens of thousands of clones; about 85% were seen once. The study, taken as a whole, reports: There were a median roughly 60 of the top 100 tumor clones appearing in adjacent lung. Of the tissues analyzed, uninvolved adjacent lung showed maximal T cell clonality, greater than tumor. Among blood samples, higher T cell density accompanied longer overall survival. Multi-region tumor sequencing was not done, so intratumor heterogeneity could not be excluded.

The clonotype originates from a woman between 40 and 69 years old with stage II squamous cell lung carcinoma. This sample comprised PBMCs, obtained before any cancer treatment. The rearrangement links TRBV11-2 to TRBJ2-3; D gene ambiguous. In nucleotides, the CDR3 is TGTGCCAGCAGCTTAGTGTCAGTAAACCCAGATACGCAGTATTTT. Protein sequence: CASSLVSVNPDTQYF.